These T cell receptor beta chains were read from a single sample in a study of blood T cell repertoires in COVID-19. TCRdb's copy holds only in-frame clones and misses some; the assay was immunoSEQ multiplex PCR. The repertoire consists of under 350,000 clones, with around 85% occurring once and the leading ten covering approximately 11%. The material sequenced was peripheral blood. The receptors originated from a woman in her 70s with acute or convalescent COVID-19. CDR3s include the opening cysteine and the closing phenylalanine or tryptophan. D genes are given only for firm matches. For some rows the clone size is stated as once, few or many, or as a class when expanded; others skip it.

CDR3 length: 15; V gene: TRBV18; J gene: TRBJ2-1; D gene: NA; clone size: NA; CDR3 protein: CASSPPPGSYNEQFF; CDR3 DNA: TGTGCCAGCTCACCACCGCCCGGCTCCTACAATGAGCAGTTCTTC
CDR3 length: 15; V gene: TRBV5-1; J gene: TRBJ1-5; D gene: NA; clone size: NA; CDR3 protein: CASSLHGDRSQPQHF; CDR3 DNA: TGCGCCAGCAGCTTGCACGGGGATCGGAGTCAGCCCCAGCATTTT
CDR3 length: 15; V gene: TRBV6-5; J gene: TRBJ1-1; D gene: NA; clone size: NA; CDR3 protein: CASSYYPQMNTEAFF; CDR3 DNA: TGTGCCAGCAGTTACTACCCACAAATGAACACTGAAGCTTTCTTT
CDR3 length: 20; V gene: TRBV4-1; J gene: TRBJ2-1; D gene: TRBD2; clone size: NA; CDR3 protein: CASSQGLSSGGPTRYNEQFF; CDR3 DNA: TGCGCCAGCAGCCAAGGTCTGAGTAGCGGGGGACCTACTCGCTACAATGAGCAGTTCTTC
CDR3 length: 15; V gene: TRBV10-2; J gene: TRBJ2-3; D gene: TRBD2; clone size: NA; CDR3 protein: CASSDWGGDTDTQYF; CDR3 DNA: TGCGCCAGCAGTGACTGGGGGGGGGACACAGATACGCAGTATTTT
CDR3 length: 14; V gene: TRBV6-6; J gene: TRBJ2-7; D gene: TRBD1; clone size: few; CDR3 protein: CASQRPGQRYEQYF; CDR3 DNA: TGTGCCAGCCAACGGCCGGGACAGAGGTACGAGCAGTACTTC
CDR3 length: 15; V gene: TRBV13; J gene: TRBJ1-2; D gene: NA; clone size: NA; CDR3 protein: CASTLGRGGRDGYTF; CDR3 DNA: TGTGCCAGCACCCTTGGTCGCGGGGGGCGGGATGGCTACACCTTC
CDR3 length: 15; V gene: TRBV3-1/TRBV3-2; J gene: TRBJ2-5; D gene: TRBD2; clone size: NA; CDR3 protein: CASSSSGGLQETQYF; CDR3 DNA: TGTGCCAGCAGCTCCAGCGGGGGGTTGCAAGAGACCCAGTACTTC
CDR3 length: 17; V gene: TRBV13; J gene: TRBJ2-1; D gene: NA; clone size: NA; CDR3 protein: CASSLSGSPSAVDEQFF; CDR3 DNA: TGTGCCAGCAGCTTATCGGGTTCGCCGTCGGCTGTGGATGAGCAGTTCTTC
CDR3 length: 15; V gene: TRBV21-1; J gene: TRBJ2-7; D gene: NA; clone size: NA; CDR3 protein: CASSKATSGGYEQYF; CDR3 DNA: TGTGCCAGCAGCAAAGCGACTAGCGGGGGCTACGAGCAGTACTTC
CDR3 length: 15; V gene: TRBV5-5; J gene: TRBJ2-1; D gene: NA; clone size: NA; CDR3 protein: CASSLSPNSYNEQFF; CDR3 DNA: TGTGCCAGCAGCTTGTCCCCCAACTCCTACAATGAGCAGTTCTTC
CDR3 length: 12; V gene: TRBV3-1/TRBV3-2; J gene: TRBJ1-1; D gene: TRBD1; clone size: NA; CDR3 protein: CASSPGGTEAFF; CDR3 DNA: TGTGCCAGCAGCCCAGGGGGCACTGAAGCTTTCTTT
CDR3 length: 16; V gene: TRBV7-6; J gene: TRBJ1-4; D gene: NA; clone size: NA; CDR3 protein: CASSPLSGGSNEKLFF; CDR3 DNA: TGTGCCAGCAGCCCCCTCTCCGGGGGAAGTAATGAAAAACTGTTTTTT
CDR3 length: 18; V gene: TRBV5-1; J gene: TRBJ1-1; D gene: NA; clone size: few; CDR3 protein: CASSRRGLRTDMNTEAFF; CDR3 DNA: TGCGCCAGCAGCCGACGGGGTCTCCGGACTGACATGAACACTGAAGCTTTCTTT
CDR3 length: 13; V gene: TRBV6-5; J gene: TRBJ2-3; D gene: NA; clone size: once; CDR3 protein: CASSPLSRDTQYF; CDR3 DNA: TGTGCCAGCAGTCCCCTTTCCCGAGATACGCAGTATTTT
CDR3 length: 16; V gene: TRBV6-6; J gene: TRBJ2-5; D gene: TRBD2; clone size: NA; CDR3 protein: CASSRTSGGYQETQYF; CDR3 DNA: TGTGCCAGCAGTCGGACTAGCGGGGGGTACCAAGAGACCCAGTACTTC
CDR3 length: 15; V gene: TRBV2; J gene: TRBJ1-6; D gene: NA; clone size: NA; CDR3 protein: CASSEVGRGSSPLHF; CDR3 DNA: TGTGCCAGCAGTGAAGTTGGCAGGGGCAGTTCACCCCTCCACTTT
CDR3 length: 17; V gene: TRBV28; J gene: TRBJ1-6; D gene: NA; clone size: NA; CDR3 protein: CASIGRGSSSYNSPLHF; CDR3 DNA: TGTGCCAGCATTGGGAGGGGCAGTAGCTCCTATAATTCACCCCTCCACTTT
CDR3 length: 14; V gene: TRBV2; J gene: TRBJ1-5; D gene: TRBD1; clone size: NA; CDR3 protein: CASRKDRPNQPQHF; CDR3 DNA: TGTGCCAGCAGGAAGGACAGGCCGAATCAGCCCCAGCATTTT
CDR3 length: 14; V gene: TRBV11-3; J gene: TRBJ2-1; D gene: TRBD2; clone size: NA; CDR3 protein: CASSPSGEVNEQFF; CDR3 DNA: TGTGCCAGCAGCCCTAGCGGGGAGGTCAATGAGCAGTTCTTC
CDR3 length: 16; V gene: TRBV9; J gene: TRBJ2-1; D gene: NA; clone size: NA; CDR3 protein: CASLRKAPSSYNEQFF; CDR3 DNA: TGTGCCAGCTTGAGGAAAGCTCCCAGCTCCTACAATGAGCAGTTCTTC
CDR3 length: 15; V gene: TRBV7-2; J gene: TRBJ1-6; D gene: TRBD1; clone size: once; CDR3 protein: CASSFRDRDNSPLHF; CDR3 DNA: TGTGCCAGCAGCTTCCGGGACAGAGACAATTCACCCCTCCACTTT
CDR3 length: 13; V gene: TRBV30; J gene: TRBJ2-3; D gene: NA; clone size: NA; CDR3 protein: CAWTAGNTDTQYF; CDR3 DNA: TGTGCCTGGACCGCAGGGAACACAGATACGCAGTATTTT
CDR3 length: 13; V gene: TRBV7-9; J gene: TRBJ1-1; D gene: NA; clone size: once; CDR3 protein: CASILLGDTEAFF; CDR3 DNA: TGTGCCAGCATCCTCCTAGGGGACACTGAAGCTTTCTTT
CDR3 length: 15; V gene: TRBV7-9; J gene: TRBJ1-6; D gene: NA; clone size: NA; CDR3 protein: CASSLRAGFYSPLHF; CDR3 DNA: TGTGCCAGCAGCTTAAGGGCAGGGTTTTATTCACCCCTCCACTTT
CDR3 length: 15; V gene: TRBV5-4; J gene: TRBJ1-4; D gene: TRBD1; clone size: once; CDR3 protein: CASSLVGTGNEKLFF; CDR3 DNA: TGTGCCAGCAGCTTGGTAGGGACAGGGAATGAAAAACTGTTTTTT
CDR3 length: 13; V gene: TRBV29-1; J gene: TRBJ1-3; D gene: TRBD1; clone size: NA; CDR3 protein: CSVDGTAGNTIYF; CDR3 DNA: TGCAGCGTTGATGGGACAGCTGGAAACACCATATATTTT
CDR3 length: 17; V gene: TRBV19; J gene: TRBJ2-6; D gene: TRBD1; clone size: NA; CDR3 protein: CASSCQGAISGANVLTF; CDR3 DNA: TGTGCCAGTAGTTGTCAGGGGGCGATTAGTGGGGCCAACGTCCTGACTTTC
CDR3 length: 14; V gene: TRBV7-2; J gene: TRBJ2-7; D gene: NA; clone size: NA; CDR3 protein: CASSLGHPTYYQYF; CDR3 DNA: TGTGCCAGCAGCTTAGGGCATCCAACCTACTACCAGTACTTC
CDR3 length: 14; V gene: TRBV5-1; J gene: TRBJ1-4; D gene: TRBD1; clone size: NA; CDR3 protein: CASRTTGQGGKLFF; CDR3 DNA: TGCGCCAGCAGGACCACGGGACAGGGCGGAAAACTGTTTTTT
CDR3 length: 15; V gene: TRBV5-1; J gene: TRBJ2-1; D gene: TRBD1; clone size: NA; CDR3 protein: CASRTGTGGRNEQFF; CDR3 DNA: TGCGCCAGCAGGACGGGGACAGGGGGCCGAAATGAGCAGTTCTTC
CDR3 length: 13; V gene: TRBV10-3; J gene: TRBJ2-7; D gene: TRBD1; clone size: NA; CDR3 protein: CAIRGQSADEQYF; CDR3 DNA: TGTGCCATCAGGGGACAGTCCGCCGACGAGCAGTACTTC
CDR3 length: 14; V gene: TRBV6-1; J gene: TRBJ1-1; D gene: NA; clone size: NA; CDR3 protein: CASSEATGKAEAFF; CDR3 DNA: TGTGCCAGCAGTGAAGCTACAGGGAAGGCTGAAGCTTTCTTT
CDR3 length: 16; V gene: TRBV18; J gene: TRBJ1-1; D gene: NA; clone size: NA; CDR3 protein: CASSLGGGRMNTEAFF; CDR3 DNA: TGTGCCAGCTCGCTGGGAGGGGGACGTATGAACACTGAAGCTTTCTTT
CDR3 length: 16; V gene: TRBV5-4; J gene: TRBJ1-4; D gene: NA; clone size: few; CDR3 protein: CASSPGHSATNEKLFF; CDR3 DNA: TGTGCCAGCAGCCCGGGACACAGTGCAACTAATGAAAAACTGTTTTTT
CDR3 length: 15; V gene: TRBV7-9; J gene: TRBJ1-1; D gene: TRBD1; clone size: NA; CDR3 protein: CASSPGTAADGKAFF; CDR3 DNA: TGTGCCAGCAGCCCAGGGACAGCCGCTGATGGAAAAGCTTTCTTT
CDR3 length: 13; V gene: TRBV2; J gene: TRBJ1-6; D gene: NA; clone size: NA; CDR3 protein: CASTRRRHSPLHF; CDR3 DNA: TGTGCCAGCACACGACGGAGGCATTCACCCCTCCACTTT
CDR3 length: 16; V gene: TRBV15; J gene: TRBJ1-3; D gene: TRBD1; clone size: NA; CDR3 protein: CATSMRDRGIGNTIYF; CDR3 DNA: TGTGCCACCAGCATGCGGGACAGGGGGATCGGAAACACCATATATTTT
CDR3 length: 16; V gene: TRBV18; J gene: TRBJ2-2; D gene: TRBD2; clone size: NA; CDR3 protein: CASSPGGLGDTGELFF; CDR3 DNA: TGTGCCAGCTCACCCGGCGGACTAGGAGACACCGGGGAGCTGTTTTTT
CDR3 length: 13; V gene: TRBV29-1; J gene: TRBJ1-1; D gene: NA; clone size: NA; CDR3 protein: CSVSYRSNTEAFF; CDR3 DNA: TGCAGCGTTAGTTACAGGTCGAACACTGAAGCTTTCTTT
CDR3 length: 12; V gene: TRBV29-1; J gene: TRBJ1-1; D gene: NA; clone size: NA; CDR3 protein: CSVDEGGTEAFF; CDR3 DNA: TGCAGCGTTGATGAAGGCGGCACTGAAGCTTTCTTT
CDR3 length: 14; V gene: TRBV6-5; J gene: TRBJ1-2; D gene: TRBD1; clone size: NA; CDR3 protein: CATNGQGYYDGYTF; CDR3 DNA: TGTGCCACCAACGGACAGGGTTACTATGACGGCTACACCTTC
CDR3 length: 15; V gene: TRBV7-9; J gene: TRBJ2-2; D gene: NA; clone size: NA; CDR3 protein: CASTLGGKDTGELFF; CDR3 DNA: TGTGCCAGCACCCTAGGGGGTAAAGACACCGGGGAGCTGTTTTTT
CDR3 length: 14; V gene: TRBV29-1; J gene: TRBJ1-3; D gene: TRBD1; clone size: NA; CDR3 protein: CSVRTGESGNTIYF; CDR3 DNA: TGCAGCGTTAGGACAGGGGAATCTGGAAACACCATATATTTT
CDR3 length: 18; V gene: TRBV4-1; J gene: TRBJ1-3; D gene: NA; clone size: many; CDR3 protein: CASSPPGRTDPSGNTIYF; CDR3 DNA: TGCGCCAGCAGCCCCCCCGGGAGGACAGACCCTTCTGGAAACACCATATATTTT
CDR3 length: 14; V gene: TRBV2; J gene: TRBJ2-7; D gene: NA; clone size: NA; CDR3 protein: CASSEASMLYEQYF; CDR3 DNA: TGTGCCAGCAGTGAAGCTTCTATGCTCTACGAGCAGTACTTC
CDR3 length: 13; V gene: TRBV6-2/TRBV6-3; J gene: TRBJ1-2; D gene: TRBD1; clone size: NA; CDR3 protein: CASSPRQGRGYTF; CDR3 DNA: TGTGCCAGCAGTCCAAGACAGGGCCGTGGCTACACCTTC
CDR3 length: 16; V gene: TRBV4-1; J gene: TRBJ2-2; D gene: NA; clone size: NA; CDR3 protein: CASSQDLADNTGELFF; CDR3 DNA: TGCGCCAGCAGCCAAGATTTGGCAGATAACACCGGGGAGCTGTTTTTT
CDR3 length: 16; V gene: TRBV3-1/TRBV3-2; J gene: TRBJ2-1; D gene: TRBD2; clone size: NA; CDR3 protein: CASSHQGTSGGLKQFF; CDR3 DNA: TGTGCCAGCAGCCACCAAGGGACTAGCGGGGGGTTGAAGCAGTTCTTC
CDR3 length: 15; V gene: TRBV7-9; J gene: TRBJ1-6; D gene: TRBD1; clone size: once; CDR3 protein: CASSKWDSSNSPLHF; CDR3 DNA: TGTGCCAGCAGCAAATGGGACAGCTCAAATTCACCCCTCCACTTT